This note documents a single T cell receptor beta chain sequence. What it binds is unknown. The sample is drawn from a study of T cell responses to AZD1222 COVID-19 vaccine. Overall study findings and caveats: The span of vaccine-associated CD4 TCRs extended across spike, with dominance at 160-218 and 743-854. The donor group comprised mostly white British people and more females; the analysis possibly underestimated clonal diversity. It was only 6 or 7 AZD1222 recipients who were seropositive at baseline. Epitopes outside B.1.351 and B.1.1.7 mutated regions reportedly drew nearly half of spike TCRs.

TCRdb keeps only in-frame clones here, not all; method: immunoSEQ multiplex PCR. The table includes approximately 140,000 clones, 82% detected once. Germline V lookup: CDR1 KGHSH, CDR2 LQKENI. This CDR3 has 13 amino acids. The ends were cut back, 5 bases at V and 0 bases at J, with 6 bases in the middle. The chain uses TRBV18 and TRBJ2-3, with no clear D. Sequenced material: peripheral blood, taken on day 0 of MenACWY control vaccination. The source is an adult in good health. This CDR3 reads CASSATSTDTQYF. The CDR3 nucleotides are TGTGCCAGCTCAGCAACCAGCACAGATACGCAGTATTTT.